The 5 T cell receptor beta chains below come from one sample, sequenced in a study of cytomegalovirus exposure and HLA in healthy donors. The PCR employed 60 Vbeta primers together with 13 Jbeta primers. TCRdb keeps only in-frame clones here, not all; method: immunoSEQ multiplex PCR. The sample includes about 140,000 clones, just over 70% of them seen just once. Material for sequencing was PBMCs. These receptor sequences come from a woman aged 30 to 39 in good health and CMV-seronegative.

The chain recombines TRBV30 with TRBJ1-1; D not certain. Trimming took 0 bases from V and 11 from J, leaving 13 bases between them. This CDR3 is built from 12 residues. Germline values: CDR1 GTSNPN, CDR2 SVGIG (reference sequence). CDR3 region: CAWSVLGEGAFF. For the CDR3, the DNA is TGTGCCTGGAGTGTACTCGGGGAAGGGGCTTTCTTT.

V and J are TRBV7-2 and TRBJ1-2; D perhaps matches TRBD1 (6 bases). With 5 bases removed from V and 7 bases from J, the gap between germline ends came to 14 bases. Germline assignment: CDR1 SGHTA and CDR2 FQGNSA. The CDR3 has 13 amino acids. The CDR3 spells CASSLQGLAGYTF. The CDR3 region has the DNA TGTGCCAGCAGCCTACAGGGCCTAGCTGGCTACACCTTC.

CDR3 DNA sequence: TGTGCCAGCAGTGCCCGACAGCCGAACACCGGGGAGCTGTTTTTT. It is translated as CASSARQPNTGELFF. This chain links TRBV6-1 with TRBJ2-2, with D maybe TRBD1 (5 bases). Germline values: CDR1 MNHNS, CDR2 SASEGT. The CDR3 is 15 amino acids. V was trimmed by 4 bases and J by 0 bases, leaving 9 bases between them.

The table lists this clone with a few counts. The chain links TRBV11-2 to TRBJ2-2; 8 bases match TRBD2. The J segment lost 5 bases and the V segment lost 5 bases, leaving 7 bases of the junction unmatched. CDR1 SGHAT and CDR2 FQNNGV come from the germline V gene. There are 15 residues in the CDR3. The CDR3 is CASSAAGVRTGELFF. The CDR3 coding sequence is TGTGCCAGCAGCGCAGCGGGAGTACGAACCGGGGAGCTGTTTTTT. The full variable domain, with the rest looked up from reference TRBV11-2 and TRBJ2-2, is EAGVAQSPRYKIIEKRQSVAFWCNPISGHATLYWYQQILGQGPKLLIQFQNNGVVDDSQLPKDRFSAERLKGVDSTLKIQPAKLEDSAVYLCASSAAGVRTGELFFGEGSRLTVL.

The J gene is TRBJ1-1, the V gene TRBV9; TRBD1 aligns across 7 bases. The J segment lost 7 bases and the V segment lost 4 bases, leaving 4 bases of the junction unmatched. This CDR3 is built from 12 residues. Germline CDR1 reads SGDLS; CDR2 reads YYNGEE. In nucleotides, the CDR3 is TGTGCCAGCAGCAGACGGGACAGTGAAGCTTTCTTT. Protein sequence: CASSRRDSEAFF.